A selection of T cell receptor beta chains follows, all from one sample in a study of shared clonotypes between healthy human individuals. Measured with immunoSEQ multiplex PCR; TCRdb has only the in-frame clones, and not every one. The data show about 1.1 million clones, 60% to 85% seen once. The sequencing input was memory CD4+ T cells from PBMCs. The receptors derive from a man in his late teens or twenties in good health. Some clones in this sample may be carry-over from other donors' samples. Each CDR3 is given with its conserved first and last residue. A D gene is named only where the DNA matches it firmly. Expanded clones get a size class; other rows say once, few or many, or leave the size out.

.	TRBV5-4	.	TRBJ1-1	TGTGCCAGCAGCTTGGCCGGACAGTTAAACACTGAAGCTTTCTTT	CASSLAGQLNTEAFF
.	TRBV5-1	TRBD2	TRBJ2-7	TGCGCCAGCAGCGCGGGACTAGCGGGAGGGCCTTACGAGCAGTACTTC	CASSAGLAGGPYEQYF
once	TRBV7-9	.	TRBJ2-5	TGTGCCAGCAGCTCTCCAGGTAGCCAAGAGACCCAGTACTTC	CASSSPGSQETQYF
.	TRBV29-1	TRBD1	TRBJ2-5	TGCAGCGTTGAAGGCGACAGGGGACCTCAAGAGACCCAGTACTTC	CSVEGDRGPQETQYF
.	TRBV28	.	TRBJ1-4	TGTGCCAGCAGTCTCGGAGGGGCGACTAATGAAAAACTGTTTTTT	CASSLGGATNEKLFF
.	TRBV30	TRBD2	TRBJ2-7	TGTTGCCTGGAAGGTTTAGGCGGCTCGGGAGGGGTTCCCTACGAGCAGTACTTC	CCLEGLGGSGGVPYEQYF
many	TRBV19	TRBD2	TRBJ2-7	TGTGCCAGTAGTATGCGGGAGGTACTCCACGAGCAGTACTTC	CASSMREVLHEQYF
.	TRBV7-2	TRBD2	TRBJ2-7	TGTGCCAGCAGCTTTTCGGCGGGAGGATGGGACGAGCAGTACTTC	CASSFSAGGWDEQYF
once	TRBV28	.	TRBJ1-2	TGTGCCAGCGGAGGGGAGCACTATGGCTACACCTTC	CASGGEHYGYTF
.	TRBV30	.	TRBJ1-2	TGTGCCTGGAGGTCCCGTTTGGGGCTCTTCAACTATGGCTACACCTTC	CAWRSRLGLFNYGYTF
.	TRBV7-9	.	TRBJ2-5	TGTGCCAGCAGCTCGGGGCGCACAGGGAGTTGGACCCAGTACTTC	CASSSGRTGSWTQYF
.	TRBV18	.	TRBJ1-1	TGTGCCAGCTCACAGGGATTGAACACTGAAGCTTTCTTT	CASSQGLNTEAFF
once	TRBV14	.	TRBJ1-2	TGTGCCAGCAGCCAAGGACCGGAGCTAACTAACTATGGCTACACCTTC	CASSQGPELTNYGYTF
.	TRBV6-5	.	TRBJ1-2	TGTGCCAGCAGTTACCTATCGGAGGGGAGTTATGGCTACACCTTC	CASSYLSEGSYGYTF
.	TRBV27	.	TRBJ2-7	TGTGCCAGCAGTTTCCATGGCCCCTACGAGCAGTACTTC	CASSFHGPYEQYF
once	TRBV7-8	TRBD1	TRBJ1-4	TGTGCCAGCAGCCCAAACATGAACAGGGGGCTCGGGTCCAGGGCGTTTTTT	CASSPNMNRGLGSRAFF
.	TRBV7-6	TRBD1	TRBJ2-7	TGTGCCAGCAGCTCTCCGGGACAGGGCCCCGAGCAGTACTTC	CASSSPGQGPEQYF
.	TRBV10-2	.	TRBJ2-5	TGCGCCAGCAGTGACTGGGAACTCGAGACCCAGTACTTC	CASSDWELETQYF
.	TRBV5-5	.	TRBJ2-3	TGTGCCAGCAGCTCAGGTTCTCAGGGAGGCACAGATACGCAGTATTTT	CASSSGSQGGTDTQYF
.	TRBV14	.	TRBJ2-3	TGTGCCAGCAGCCAATTGTCGAGGGAATCAGATACGCAGTATTTT	CASSQLSRESDTQYF
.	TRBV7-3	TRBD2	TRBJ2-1	TGTGCCAGCAGCGCGGGACTAGCGTCACACAATGAGCAGTTCTTC	CASSAGLASHNEQFF
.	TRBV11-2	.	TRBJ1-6	TGTGCCAGCAGCTTAGCTCTGACAGACTCACCCCTCCACTTT	CASSLALTDSPLHF
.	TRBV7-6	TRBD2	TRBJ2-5	TGTGCCAGCAGCACTGGAGTGGCGGGAGGCTTCCAAGAGACCCAGTACTTC	CASSTGVAGGFQETQYF
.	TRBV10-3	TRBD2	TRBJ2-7	TGTGCCATCGGGGGGAGGGACTACGAGCAGTACTTC	CAIGGRDYEQYF
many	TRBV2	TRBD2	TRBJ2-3	TGTGCCAGCAGTGGACTAGCGGGAGTCACAGATACGCAGTATTTT	CASSGLAGVTDTQYF
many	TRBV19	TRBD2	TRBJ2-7	TGTGCCAGTAGTAGGAGCGGGAGGTACGAGCAGTACTTC	CASSRSGRYEQYF
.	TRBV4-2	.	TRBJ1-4	TGTGCCAGCAGCCAAGTAGGTGGGGTGGATGAAAAACTGTTTTTT	CASSQVGGVDEKLFF
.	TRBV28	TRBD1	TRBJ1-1	TGTGCCAGCAGTTCTCCACGGGGACAGGGGAACACTGAAGCTTTCTTT	CASSSPRGQGNTEAFF
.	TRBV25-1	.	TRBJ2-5	TGTGCCAGCGGTCCAACACCTCCCCAAGAGACCCAGTACTTC	CASGPTPPQETQYF
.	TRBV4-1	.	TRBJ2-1	TGCGCCAGCAGCCAAGAGACCCTTTTCCCCCTGGTTGAGCAGTTCTTC	CASSQETLFPLVEQFF
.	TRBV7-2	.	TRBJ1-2	TGTGCCAGCAGCTTAGGATCACAGGGAGAGGGCGGCTACACCTTC	CASSLGSQGEGGYTF
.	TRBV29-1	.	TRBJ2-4	TGCAGCGTTGAAAGGGAAGCCAAAAACATTCAGTACTTC	CSVEREAKNIQYF
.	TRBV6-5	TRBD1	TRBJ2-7	TGTGCCAGCAAGCCCAGGACAGGCTCCTACGAGCAGTACTTC	CASKPRTGSYEQYF
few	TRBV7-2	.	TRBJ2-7	TGTGCCAGCAGCCAGCGGCCCTACGAGCAGTACTTC	CASSQRPYEQYF
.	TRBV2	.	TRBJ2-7	TGTGCCAGCAAGCCGGGGTCCTACGAGCAGTACTTC	CASKPGSYEQYF
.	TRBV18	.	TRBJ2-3	TGTGCCAGCTCACCCTCAATCACAGATACGCAGTATTTT	CASSPSITDTQYF
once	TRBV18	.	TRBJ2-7	TGTGCCAGCTCACCACCGCAAGGGGCTACCTACGAGCAGTACTTC	CASSPPQGATYEQYF
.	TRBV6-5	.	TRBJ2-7	TGTGCCAGCAGTTATGGAAGGGTTCTGCAGTACGAGCAGTACTTC	CASSYGRVLQYEQYF
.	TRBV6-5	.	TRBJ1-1	TGTGCCAGCAGTTACAGCCACAACACTGAAGCTTTCTTT	CASSYSHNTEAFF
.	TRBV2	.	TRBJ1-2	TGTGCCAGTTCCGGGACACGCTATGGCTACACCTTC	CASSGTRYGYTF
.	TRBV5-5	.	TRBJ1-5	TGTGCCAGCAGCGGAGGAGCTAAGGGTTCGCCCCAGCATTTT	CASSGGAKGSPQHF
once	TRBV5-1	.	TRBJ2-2	TGCGCCAGCACCTCTCCTAGGGGCGGGGAGCTGTTTTTT	CASTSPRGGELFF
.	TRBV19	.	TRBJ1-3	TGTGCCAGTAGTGACAGCCACTCTGGAAACACCATATATTTT	CASSDSHSGNTIYF
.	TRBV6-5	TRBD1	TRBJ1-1	TGTGCCAGCAGTTCTACAAGGACAGGACAGCGAGCTTTCTTT	CASSSTRTGQRAFF
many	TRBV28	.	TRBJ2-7	TGTGCCAGCAGTTCCCAGACAGGAGAGAACTACGAGCAGTACTTC	CASSSQTGENYEQYF
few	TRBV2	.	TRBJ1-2	TGTGCCAGCAGACAGGGTGCGGACTATGGCTACACCTTC	CASRQGADYGYTF
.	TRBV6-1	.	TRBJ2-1	TGTGCCAGCATCTCTCGAGCCTATGAGCAGTTCTTC	CASISRAYEQFF
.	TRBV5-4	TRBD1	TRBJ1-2	TGTGCCAGCAGCCCCGGGGACAGGGCCTATGGCTACACCTTC	CASSPGDRAYGYTF
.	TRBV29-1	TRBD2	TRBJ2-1	TGCAGCGTCCGGCTAGCGGGAGGGACCAATGAGCAGTTCTTC	CSVRLAGGTNEQFF
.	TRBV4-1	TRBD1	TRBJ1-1	TGCGCCAGCAGCCACCCGATTGACAGGGTGGGAACTGAAGCTTTCTTT	CASSHPIDRVGTEAFF
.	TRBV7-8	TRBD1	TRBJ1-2	TGTGCCAGCAGCCCGGGACAGTTTAACTATGGCTACACCTTC	CASSPGQFNYGYTF
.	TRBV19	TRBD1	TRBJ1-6	TGTGCCAGTAGTAGAGGACAGGCCAATAATTCACCCCTCCACTTT	CASSRGQANNSPLHF
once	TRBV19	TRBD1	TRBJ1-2	TGTGCCAGTACGTCCCGTTTGACAGGGGAAGCGGCTACCAGGGGAAGCGGCTACACCTTC	CASTSRLTGEAATRGSGYTF